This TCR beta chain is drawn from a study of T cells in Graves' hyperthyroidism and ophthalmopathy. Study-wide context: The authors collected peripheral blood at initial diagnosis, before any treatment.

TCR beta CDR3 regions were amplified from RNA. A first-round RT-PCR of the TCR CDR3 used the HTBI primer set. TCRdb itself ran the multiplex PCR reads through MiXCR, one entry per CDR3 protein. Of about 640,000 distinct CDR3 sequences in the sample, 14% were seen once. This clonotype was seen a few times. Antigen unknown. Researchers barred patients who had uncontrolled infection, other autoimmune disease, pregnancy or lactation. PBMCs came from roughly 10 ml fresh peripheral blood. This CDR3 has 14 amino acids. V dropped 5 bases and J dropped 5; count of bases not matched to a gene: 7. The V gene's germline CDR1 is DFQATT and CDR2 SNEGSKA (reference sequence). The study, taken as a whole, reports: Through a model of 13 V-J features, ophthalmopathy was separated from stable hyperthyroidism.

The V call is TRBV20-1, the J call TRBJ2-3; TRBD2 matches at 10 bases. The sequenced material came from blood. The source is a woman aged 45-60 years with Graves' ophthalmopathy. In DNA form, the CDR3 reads TGCAGTGCTCCAAAGCGGGAGGGTGGAGATACGCAGTATTTT. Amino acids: CSAPKREGGDTQYF.